What follows are 18 T cell receptor beta chains derived from one specimen sequenced in a study of cytomegalovirus exposure and HLA in healthy donors. Researchers ran the PCR with 60 Vbeta and 13 Jbeta primers. Clones were sequenced by immunoSEQ multiplex PCR, and TCRdb holds only the in-frame ones, with some missing. Recorded for this sample: 85,000 or so clones. The sequencing input was PBMCs. These receptor sequences come from a woman aged 30 to 39 in good health and CMV-seronegative.

The chain joins TRBV10-2 to TRBJ1-1; TRBD1 agrees at 10 bases. CDR3 length: 14 residues. J gave up 4 bases and V 10 bases, and 9 bases lay outside the gene matches. CDR1 and CDR2 (germline): WSHSY, SAAADI. CDR3 sequence: CATRTGGWGTEAFF. In nucleotides, the CDR3 is TGCGCCACTCGGACAGGGGGTTGGGGCACTGAAGCTTTCTTT.

The gene calls are TRBV5-1 and TRBJ1-2, with a tentative D call TRBD1 (5 bases). This CDR3 contains 15 residues. CDR1 is SGHRS and CDR2 is YFSETQ in the germline V gene. The V end lost 2 bases, the J end lost 6 bases, and 17 bases lay between the germline ends. CDR3 in DNA: TGCGCCAGCAGCTTAGTCCCAGGGCATAAAGATGGCTACACCTTC. Encoded protein: CASSLVPGHKDGYTF.

The gene calls are TRBV19 and TRBJ1-1; TRBD1 matches 10 bases. The CDR3 covers 16 residues. Germline CDR1 is LNHDA and CDR2 is SQIVND (reference sequence). Trimming removed 5 bases from V and 1 base from J; junction bases left unmatched: 7. The CDR3 protein is CASSPGQGRGNTEAFF. The CDR3 DNA reads TGTGCCAGTAGTCCGGGACAGGGGCGGGGGAACACTGAAGCTTTCTTT.

The chain recombines TRBV6-1 with TRBJ2-7; D might be TRBD2 (7 bases). Germline loops: CDR1 MNHNS, CDR2 SASEGT. The V gene lost 7 bases and the J gene lost 3 bases, with 16 bases spanning the gap. The length of the CDR3 is 14 residues. The CDR3 protein is CASMEGGLVYEQYF. As DNA, the CDR3 is TGTGCCAGCATGGAGGGGGGGCTTGTCTACGAGCAGTACTTC.

This chain joins TRBV6-5 and TRBJ2-7; a possible D gene is TRBD2 (6 bases). Looked up from germline, CDR1 is MNHEY and CDR2 is SVGAGI. Trimming shortened V by 2 bases and J by 4 bases, and 12 bases separated the two germline ends. The CDR3 extends over 14 amino acids. The CDR3 bases are TGTGCCAGCAGTTACGGGAATAGCGGATACGAGCAGTACTTC. This codes for CASSYGNSGYEQYF.

The chain recombines TRBV6-5 with TRBJ2-7, with D possibly being TRBD1 (6 bases). CDR1 is MNHEY and CDR2 is SVGAGI in the germline V gene. Trimming left V 5 bases short and J 3 bases short, with 11 bases between. This CDR3 contains 13 residues. This CDR3 reads CASSRQVNYEQYF. CDR3 in DNA: TGTGCCAGCAGTCGACAGGTTAACTACGAGCAGTACTTC.

The gene calls are TRBV4-2 and TRBJ1-2, with D maybe TRBD1 (6 bases). The CDR3 covers 14 residues. Trimming shortened V by 4 bases and J by 6 bases, and 15 bases separated the two germline ends. The V gene's germline CDR1 is LGHNA and CDR2 YNFKEQ. For the CDR3, the DNA is TGTGCCAGCAGCCTGAACAGGGTGGGCAATGGCTACACCTTC. Its protein product is CASSLNRVGNGYTF.

The J gene is TRBJ2-7, the V gene TRBV29-1, with 13 nucleotides matching TRBD2. Germline lookup yields CDR1 SQVTM and CDR2 ANQGSEA. Trimming at V came to 6 bases and at J to 3 bases, leaving 11 bases not matched to a gene. The CDR3 runs to 16 residues. CDR3 sequence reads: CSVRTLTSGGVYEQYF. In DNA form, the CDR3 reads TGCAGCGTCAGAACCTTAACTAGCGGGGGGGTCTACGAGCAGTACTTC.

The gene calls are TRBV7-8 and TRBJ1-2, with D tentatively TRBD1 (5 bases). Germline assignment: CDR1 SGHVS and CDR2 FQNEAQ. Trimming left V 3 bases short and J 3 bases short, with 8 bases between. The CDR3 has 13 amino acids. CDR3: CASSLGGDYGYTF. The CDR3 nucleotides read TGTGCCAGCAGCTTGGGGGGGGACTATGGCTACACCTTC.

V usage is TRBV19 and J usage is TRBJ2-1, with no clear D. The germline V gene has CDR1 LNHDA and CDR2 SQIVND (reference sequence). V shed 5 bases and J shed 7 bases, with 12 bases lying between them. The CDR3 covers 13 residues. CDR3 residues: CASSVDWRNEQFF. The CDR3 coding sequence is TGTGCCAGTAGTGTCGACTGGCGAAATGAGCAGTTCTTC.

The V and J genes are TRBV18 and TRBJ1-2; TRBD1 matches at 8 bases. There are 11 residues in the CDR3. The V segment lost 9 bases and the J segment 13 bases; nucleotides outside the gene matches: 10. Germline V gives CDR1 KGHSH, CDR2 LQKENI. CDR3 protein: CARSEDRVVTF. Written as DNA, the CDR3 is TGTGCCAGATCAGAGGACAGGGTTGTCACCTTC. Full variable domain (remainder filled in from reference TRBV18 and TRBJ1-2): NAGVMQNPRHLVRRRGQEARLRCSPMKGHSHVYWYRQLPEEGLKFMVYLQKENIIDESGMPKERFSAEFPKEGPSILRIQQVVRGDSAAYFCARSEDRVVTFGSGTRLTVV.

The CDR3 coding sequence is TGTGCCAGTAATATGGGGGCCAACTCGGCAGATACGCAGTATTTT. Its protein is CASNMGANSADTQYF. This chain joins TRBV19 and TRBJ2-3; tentatively, D is TRBD1 (6 bases). CDR3 length: 15 residues. Germline CDR1 is LNHDA and CDR2 is SQIVND (reference sequence). V was pared by 7 bases and J by 4 bases, with 18 bases between.

V usage is TRBV5-6 and J usage is TRBJ1-5; the D gene is possibly TRBD1 (6 bases). Germline V gives CDR1 SGHDT, CDR2 YYEEEE. The ends were cut back, 3 bases at V and 3 bases at J, with 10 bases in the middle. This CDR3 has 14 amino acids. The CDR3 coding sequence is TGTGCCAGCAGCTACAGGGTGGACAATCAGCCCCAGCATTTT. Translating gives CASSYRVDNQPQHF.

This chain's CDR3 is CASSYSPGLANYGYTF. CDR3 coding DNA: TGTGCCAGCAGTTATAGTCCAGGGTTGGCTAACTATGGCTACACCTTC. The V gene is TRBV6-5, the J gene TRBJ1-2; TRBD1 might be the D (5 bases). The CDR3 consists of 16 residues. Germline CDR1 is MNHEY and CDR2 is SVGAGI. V was clipped by 3 bases and J by 0 bases, with 14 bases between them.

On this clone itself: Other DNA sequences in the same sample also yield this CDR3. The V and J genes are TRBV4-1 and TRBJ1-4; 10 positions agree with TRBD1. Germline lookup yields CDR1 MGHRA and CDR2 YSYEKL. The V segment lost 2 bases and the J segment 7 bases; nucleotides outside the gene matches: 4. The CDR3 runs to 15 residues. CDR3 DNA: TGCGCCAGCAGCCAATCCGGGACAGGGGCTGAAAAACTGTTTTTT. This codes for CASSQSGTGAEKLFF.

The rearrangement uses TRBV29-1 and TRBJ2-5, with 15 bases aligning to TRBD2. The CDR3 spans 17 residues. V was clipped by 2 bases and J by 7 bases; unmatched bases: 11. Germline V gives CDR1 SQVTM, CDR2 ANQGSEA. Here the CDR3 DNA reads TGCAGCGTTGAAAGCACAATCGGACTAGCGGGAGGGGGGACCCAGTACTTC. Translating gives CSVESTIGLAGGGTQYF.

V is TRBV19 and J is TRBJ1-5; TRBD1 matches 9 bases. This CDR3 is built from 15 residues. The germline CDR1 and CDR2 sequences are LNHDA and SQIVND (reference sequence). With 3 bases clipped from V and 4 bases from J, the junction kept 4 bases outside the gene matches. CDR3 residues: CASSMGTGRNQPQHF. The CDR3 bases are TGTGCCAGTAGTATGGGGACAGGGCGTAATCAGCCCCAGCATTTT.

The chain uses TRBV6-5 and TRBJ2-5, with TRBD2 matching over 8 bases. V was clipped by 7 bases and J by 5 bases; unmatched bases: 12. CDR1 and CDR2 (germline): MNHEY, SVGAGI. CDR3 length: 15 residues. CDR3 DNA: TGTGCCAGCACCCCCGGGGGGGGGCGGAAGGAGACCCAGTACTTC. It encodes CASTPGGGRKETQYF.